The entry below describes one T cell receptor (beta chain). This clonotype was seen repeatedly, ten times or more. It lacks a known antigen. No qualities accompany the bases; no much larger clone lies one base away. This sample was taken from a study of CXCR3 chemokines and chemotherapy response in bladder cancer (dated by TCRdb to the early 2020s). About the study as a whole: The study set out to examine whether the activity of the CXCR3 chemokine system within tumors predicted response to chemotherapy in human bladder cancer.

The cysteine opens and the phenylalanine closes a CDR3 of 14 amino acids. CDR3 DNA only is kept here, 42 bases in frame from base 1. V and J are truncated by 6 bases and 2 bases respectively, leaving an intervening sequence of 14 bases. Libraries were constructed by PCR. Sequenced on an Illumina HiSeq 2500. TCRdb reprocessed the public reads (quality trimming at Q25 with fastp, clone calling with MiXCR) and kept in-frame beta chains. Each entry is one CDR3 protein sequence, shown with its most common DNA and genes. This sample is represented by 8,100 or so distinct CDR3 sequences; roughly 12% of them were singletons. The ten largest clones represent around 15% of the sample.

The clonotype was recovered from a human donor with bladder cancer that responded to neoadjuvant chemotherapy. Sample collection was performed from a patient whose treatment included neoadjuvant chemotherapy. This chain is built from TRBV12-3 or TRBV12-4 and TRBJ2-7; TRBD1 is possibly the D segment (5 matching bases). The nucleotides read TGTGCCAGCAGCCCTGGGGCCATACCCTACGAGCAGTACTTC. Translated, this is CASSPGAIPYEQYF.